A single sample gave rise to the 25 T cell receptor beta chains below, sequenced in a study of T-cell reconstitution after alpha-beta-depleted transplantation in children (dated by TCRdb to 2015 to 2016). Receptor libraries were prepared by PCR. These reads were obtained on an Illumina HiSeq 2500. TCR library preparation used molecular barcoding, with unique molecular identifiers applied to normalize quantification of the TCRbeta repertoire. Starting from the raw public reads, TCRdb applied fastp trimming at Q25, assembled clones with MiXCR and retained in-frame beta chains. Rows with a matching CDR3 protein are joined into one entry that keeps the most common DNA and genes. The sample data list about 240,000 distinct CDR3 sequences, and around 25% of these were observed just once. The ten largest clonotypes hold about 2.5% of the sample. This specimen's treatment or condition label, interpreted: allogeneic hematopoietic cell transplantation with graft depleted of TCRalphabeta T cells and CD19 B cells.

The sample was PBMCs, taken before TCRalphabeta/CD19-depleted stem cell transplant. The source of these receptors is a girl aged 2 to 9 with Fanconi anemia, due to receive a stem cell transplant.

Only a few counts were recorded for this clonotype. The CDR3 sequence is CASTPSGNNEQFF. CDR3 in DNA: TGCGCCAGCACTCCTAGCGGGAACAATGAGCAGTTCTTC. This chain uses TRBV10-2 with TRBJ2-1; TRBD2 matches at 9 bases. The CDR3 has 13 residues. Trimming at V came to 7 bases and at J to 5 bases, leaving 3 bases not matched to a gene. In germline, CDR1 is WSHSY, CDR2 SAAADI.

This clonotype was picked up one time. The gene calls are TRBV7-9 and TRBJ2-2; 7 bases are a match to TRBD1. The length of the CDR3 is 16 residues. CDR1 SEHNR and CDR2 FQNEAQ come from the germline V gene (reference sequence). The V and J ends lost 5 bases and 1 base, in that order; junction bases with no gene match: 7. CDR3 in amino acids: CASSPLRQGNTGELFF. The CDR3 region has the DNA TGTGCCAGCAGCCCTTTAAGACAGGGGAACACCGGGGAGCTGTTTTTT.

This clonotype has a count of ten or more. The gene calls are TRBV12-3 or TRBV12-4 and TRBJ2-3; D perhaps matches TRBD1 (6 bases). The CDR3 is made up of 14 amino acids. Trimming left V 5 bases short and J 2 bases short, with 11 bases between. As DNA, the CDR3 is TGTGCCAGCAGTCAGGGGTGGCCCACAGATACGCAGTATTTT. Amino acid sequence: CASSQGWPTDTQYF.

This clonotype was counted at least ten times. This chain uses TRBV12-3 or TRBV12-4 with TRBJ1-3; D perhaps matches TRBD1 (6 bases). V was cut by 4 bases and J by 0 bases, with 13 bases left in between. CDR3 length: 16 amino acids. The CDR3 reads CASSSGGANSGNTIYF. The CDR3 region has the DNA TGTGCCAGCAGTTCTGGGGGGGCTAACTCTGGAAACACCATATATTTT.

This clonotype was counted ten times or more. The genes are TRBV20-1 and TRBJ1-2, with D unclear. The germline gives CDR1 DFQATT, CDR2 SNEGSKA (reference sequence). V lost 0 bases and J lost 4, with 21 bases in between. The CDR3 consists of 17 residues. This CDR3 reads CSARDPFVGSKGYGYTF. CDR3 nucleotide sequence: TGCAGTGCTAGAGACCCGTTTGTAGGGTCCAAGGGCTATGGCTACACCTTC.

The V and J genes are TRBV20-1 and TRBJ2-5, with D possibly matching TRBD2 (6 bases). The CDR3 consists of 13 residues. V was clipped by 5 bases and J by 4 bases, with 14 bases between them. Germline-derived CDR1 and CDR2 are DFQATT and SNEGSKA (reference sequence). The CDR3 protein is CSAPRPGVETQYF. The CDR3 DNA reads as TGCAGTGCTCCGAGGCCGGGAGTAGAGACCCAGTACTTC.

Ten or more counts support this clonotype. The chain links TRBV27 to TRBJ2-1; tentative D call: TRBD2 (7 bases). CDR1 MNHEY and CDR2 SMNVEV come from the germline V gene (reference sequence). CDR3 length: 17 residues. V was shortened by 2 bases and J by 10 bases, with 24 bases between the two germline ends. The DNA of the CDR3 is TGTGCCAGCAGTTTACGTGGCGGGGGCGCTAAACTCGACGAGCAGTTCTTC. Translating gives CASSLRGGGAKLDEQFF.

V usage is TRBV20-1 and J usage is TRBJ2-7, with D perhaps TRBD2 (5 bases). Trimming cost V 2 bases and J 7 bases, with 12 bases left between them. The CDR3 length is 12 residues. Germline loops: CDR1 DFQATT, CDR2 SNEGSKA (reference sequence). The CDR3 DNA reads TGCAGTGCTAGACACATAAGGGAGGAGCAGTACTTC. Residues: CSARHIREEQYF.

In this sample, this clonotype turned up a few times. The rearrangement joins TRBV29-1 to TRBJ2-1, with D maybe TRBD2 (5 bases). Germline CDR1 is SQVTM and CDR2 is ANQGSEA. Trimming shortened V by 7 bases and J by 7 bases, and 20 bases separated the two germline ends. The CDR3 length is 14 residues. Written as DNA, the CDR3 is TGCAGCGCCAATAACGGACTCCCTCCGAATGAGCAGTTCTTC. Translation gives CSANNGLPPNEQFF.

The CDR3 spells CASSFRVGPTKMGEQYF. The CDR3 coding sequence is TGTGCCAGCAGCTTCCGTGTCGGCCCAACAAAAATGGGCGAGCAGTACTTC. V gene TRBV9 combines with J gene TRBJ2-7; D gene ambiguous. The germline CDR1 and CDR2 sequences are SGDLS and YYNGEE. The V end was cut by 4 bases, the J end by 6 bases, with 26 bases between. This CDR3 contains 17 residues.

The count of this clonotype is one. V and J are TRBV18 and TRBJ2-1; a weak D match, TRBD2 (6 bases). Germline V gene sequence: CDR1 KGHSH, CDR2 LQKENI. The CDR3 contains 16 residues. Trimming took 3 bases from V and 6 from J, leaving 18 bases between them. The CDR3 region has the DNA TGTGCCAGCTCACCCCGATCGGGGGAGGAGGGCAATGAGCAGTTCTTC. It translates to CASSPRSGEEGNEQFF.

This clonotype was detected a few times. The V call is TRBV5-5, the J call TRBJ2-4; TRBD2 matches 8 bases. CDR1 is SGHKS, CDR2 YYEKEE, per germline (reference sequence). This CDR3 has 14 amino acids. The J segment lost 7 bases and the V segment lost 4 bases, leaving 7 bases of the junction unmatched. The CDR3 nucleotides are TGTGCCAGCAGCCCGGGAGGGTCGATGAACATTCAGTACTTC. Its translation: CASSPGGSMNIQYF.

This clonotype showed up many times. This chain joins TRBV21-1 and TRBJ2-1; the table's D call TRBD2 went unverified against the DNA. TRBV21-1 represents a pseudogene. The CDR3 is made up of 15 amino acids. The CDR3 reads CASSNRLAGDNEQFF. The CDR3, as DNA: TGTGCCAGCAGCAACCGACTAGCGGGAGACAATGAGCAGTTCTTC.

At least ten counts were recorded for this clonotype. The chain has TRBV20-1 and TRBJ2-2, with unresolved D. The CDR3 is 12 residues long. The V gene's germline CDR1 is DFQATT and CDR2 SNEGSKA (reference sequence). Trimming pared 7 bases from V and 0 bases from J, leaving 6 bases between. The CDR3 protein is CSVRPNTGELFF. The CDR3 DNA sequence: TGCAGTGTACGTCCGAACACCGGGGAGCTGTTTTTT.

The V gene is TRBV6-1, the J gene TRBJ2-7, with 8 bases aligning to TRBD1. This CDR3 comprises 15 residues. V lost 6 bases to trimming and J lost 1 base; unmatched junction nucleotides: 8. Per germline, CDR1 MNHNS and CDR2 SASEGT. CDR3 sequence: CASSVSGGESYEQYF. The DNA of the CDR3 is TGTGCCAGCAGCGTCTCAGGGGGCGAGTCCTACGAGCAGTACTTC.

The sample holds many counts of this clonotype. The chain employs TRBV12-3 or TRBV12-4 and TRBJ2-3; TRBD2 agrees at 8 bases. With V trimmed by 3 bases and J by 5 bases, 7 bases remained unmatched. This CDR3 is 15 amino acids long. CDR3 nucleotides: TGTGCCAGCAGTTTGCCGGGAGGGCTTGTAGATACGCAGTATTTT. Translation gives CASSLPGGLVDTQYF.

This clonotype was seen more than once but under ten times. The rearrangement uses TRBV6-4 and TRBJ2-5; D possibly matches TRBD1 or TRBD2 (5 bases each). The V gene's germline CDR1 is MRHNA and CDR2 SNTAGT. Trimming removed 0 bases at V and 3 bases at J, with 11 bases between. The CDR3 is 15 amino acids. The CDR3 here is CASSDSPGPEETQYF. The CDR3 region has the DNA TGTGCCAGCAGTGACTCGCCGGGGCCCGAAGAGACCCAGTACTTC.

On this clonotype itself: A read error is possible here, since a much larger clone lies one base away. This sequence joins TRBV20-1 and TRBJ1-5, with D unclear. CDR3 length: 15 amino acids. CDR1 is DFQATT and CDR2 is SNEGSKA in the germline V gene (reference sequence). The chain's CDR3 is CCAREYLDSNQPQHF. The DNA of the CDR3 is TGCTGTGCTAGAGAATACCTGGACAGCAATCAGCCCCAGCATTTT.

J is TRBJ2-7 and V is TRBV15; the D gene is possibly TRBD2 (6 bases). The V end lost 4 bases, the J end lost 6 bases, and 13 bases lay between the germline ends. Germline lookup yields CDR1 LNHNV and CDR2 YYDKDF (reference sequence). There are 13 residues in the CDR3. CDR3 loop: CATSTNLALEQYF. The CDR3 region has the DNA TGTGCCACCAGCACTAACCTAGCGCTCGAGCAGTACTTC.

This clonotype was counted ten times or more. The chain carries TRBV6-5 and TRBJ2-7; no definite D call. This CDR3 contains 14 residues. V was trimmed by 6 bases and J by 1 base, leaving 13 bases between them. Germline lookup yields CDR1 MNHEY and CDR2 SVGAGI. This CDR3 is CASSLFIGSYEQYF. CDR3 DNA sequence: TGTGCCAGCAGCTTATTTATCGGGTCCTACGAGCAGTACTTC.

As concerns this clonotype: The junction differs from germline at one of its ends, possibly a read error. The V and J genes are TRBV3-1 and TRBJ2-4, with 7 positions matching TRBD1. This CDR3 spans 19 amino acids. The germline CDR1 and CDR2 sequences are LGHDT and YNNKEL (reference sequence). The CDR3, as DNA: TGTGCCAGAAGCCGGACAGGCAATGCTCGGCTAGTAGCCAAAAACATTCAGTACTTC. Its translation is CARSRTGNARLVAKNIQYF.

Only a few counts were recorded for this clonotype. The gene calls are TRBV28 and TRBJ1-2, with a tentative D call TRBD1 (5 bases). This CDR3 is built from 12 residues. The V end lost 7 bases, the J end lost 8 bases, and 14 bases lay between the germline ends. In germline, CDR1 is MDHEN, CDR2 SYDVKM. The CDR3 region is CASIQGLEGYTF. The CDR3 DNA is TGTGCCAGCATTCAGGGTTTAGAGGGCTACACCTTC.

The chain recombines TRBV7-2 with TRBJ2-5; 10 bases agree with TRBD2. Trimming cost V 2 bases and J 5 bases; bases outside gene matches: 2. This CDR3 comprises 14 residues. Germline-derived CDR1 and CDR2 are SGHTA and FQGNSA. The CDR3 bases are TGTGCCAGCAGCTTACCTAGCGGGGGCGAGACCCAGTACTTC. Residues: CASSLPSGGETQYF.

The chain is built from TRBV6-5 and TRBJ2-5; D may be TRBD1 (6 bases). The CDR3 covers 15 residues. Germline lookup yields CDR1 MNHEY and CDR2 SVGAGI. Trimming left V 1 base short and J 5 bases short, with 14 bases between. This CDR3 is CASSYFDRKAETQYF. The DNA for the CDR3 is TGTGCCAGCAGTTACTTTGACAGGAAGGCGGAGACCCAGTACTTC.

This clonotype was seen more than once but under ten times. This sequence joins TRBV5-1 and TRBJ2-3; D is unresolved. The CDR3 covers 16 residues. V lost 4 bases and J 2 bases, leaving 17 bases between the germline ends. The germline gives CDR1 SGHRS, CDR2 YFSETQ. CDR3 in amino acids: CASSRPGSFYTDTQYF. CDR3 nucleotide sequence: TGCGCCAGCAGCAGGCCTGGTAGCTTTTACACAGATACGCAGTATTTT.